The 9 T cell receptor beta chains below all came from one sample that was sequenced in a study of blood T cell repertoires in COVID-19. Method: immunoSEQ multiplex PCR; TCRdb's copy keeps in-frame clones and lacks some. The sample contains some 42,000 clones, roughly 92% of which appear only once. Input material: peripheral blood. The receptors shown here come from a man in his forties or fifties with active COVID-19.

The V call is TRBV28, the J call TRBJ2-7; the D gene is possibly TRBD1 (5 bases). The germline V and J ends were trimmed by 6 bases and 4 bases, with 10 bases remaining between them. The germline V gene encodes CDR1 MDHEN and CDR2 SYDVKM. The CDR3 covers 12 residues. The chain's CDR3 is CASSTGLYEQYF. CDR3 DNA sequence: TGTGCCAGCAGCACAGGATTATACGAGCAGTACTTC.

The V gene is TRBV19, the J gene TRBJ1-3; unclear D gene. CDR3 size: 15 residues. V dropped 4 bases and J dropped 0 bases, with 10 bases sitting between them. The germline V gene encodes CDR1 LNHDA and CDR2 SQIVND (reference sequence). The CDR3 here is CASSKTASSGNTIYF. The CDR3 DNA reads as TGTGCCAGTAGTAAAACAGCCAGCTCTGGAAACACCATATATTTT.

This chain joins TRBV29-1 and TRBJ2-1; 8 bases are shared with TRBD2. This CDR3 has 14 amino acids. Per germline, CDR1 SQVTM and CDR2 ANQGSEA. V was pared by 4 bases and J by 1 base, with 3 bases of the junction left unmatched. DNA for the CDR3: TGCAGCGTTGCCAGCGGGGGTTCCTACAATGAGCAGTTCTTC. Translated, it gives CSVASGGSYNEQFF.

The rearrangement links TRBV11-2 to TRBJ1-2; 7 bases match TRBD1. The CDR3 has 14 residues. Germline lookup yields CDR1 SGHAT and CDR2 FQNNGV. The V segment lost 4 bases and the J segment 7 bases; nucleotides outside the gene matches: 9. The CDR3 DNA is TGTGCCAGCAGCTCTTCTAGACAGGGTGGTGGCTACACCTTC. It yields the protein CASSSSRQGGGYTF.

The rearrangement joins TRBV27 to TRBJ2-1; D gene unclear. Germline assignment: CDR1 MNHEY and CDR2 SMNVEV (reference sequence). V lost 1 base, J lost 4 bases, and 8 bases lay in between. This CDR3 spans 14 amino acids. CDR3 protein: CASSLYVSYNEQFF. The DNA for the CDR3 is TGTGCCAGCAGTTTATATGTCAGTTACAATGAGCAGTTCTTC.

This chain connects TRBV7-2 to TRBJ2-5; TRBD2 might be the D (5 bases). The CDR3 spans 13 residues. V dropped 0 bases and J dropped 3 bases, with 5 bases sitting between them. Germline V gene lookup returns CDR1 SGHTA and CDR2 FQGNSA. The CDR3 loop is CASSLAREETQYF. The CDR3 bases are TGTGCCAGCAGCTTAGCGAGGGAAGAGACCCAGTACTTC.

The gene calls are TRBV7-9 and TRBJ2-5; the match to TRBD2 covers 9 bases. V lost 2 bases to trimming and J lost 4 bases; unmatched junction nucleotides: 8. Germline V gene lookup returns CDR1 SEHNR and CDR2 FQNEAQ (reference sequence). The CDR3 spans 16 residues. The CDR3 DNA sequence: TGTGCCAGCAGCTTAAGTAGGCGGGAGGGCAGAGAGACCCAGTACTTC. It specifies CASSLSRREGRETQYF.

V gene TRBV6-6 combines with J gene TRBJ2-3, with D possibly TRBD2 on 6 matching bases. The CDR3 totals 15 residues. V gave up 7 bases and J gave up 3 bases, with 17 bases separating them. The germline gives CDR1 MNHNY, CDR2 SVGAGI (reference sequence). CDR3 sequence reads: CASTYGGQRTDTQYF. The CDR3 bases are TGTGCCAGCACCTATGGAGGGCAGCGGACAGATACGCAGTATTTT.

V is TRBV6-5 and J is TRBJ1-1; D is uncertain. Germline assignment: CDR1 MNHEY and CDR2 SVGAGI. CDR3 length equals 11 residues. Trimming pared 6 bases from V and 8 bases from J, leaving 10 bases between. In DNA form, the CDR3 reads TGTGCCAGCAGATTGGGCCGAGAAGCTTTCTTT. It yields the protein CASRLGREAFF.